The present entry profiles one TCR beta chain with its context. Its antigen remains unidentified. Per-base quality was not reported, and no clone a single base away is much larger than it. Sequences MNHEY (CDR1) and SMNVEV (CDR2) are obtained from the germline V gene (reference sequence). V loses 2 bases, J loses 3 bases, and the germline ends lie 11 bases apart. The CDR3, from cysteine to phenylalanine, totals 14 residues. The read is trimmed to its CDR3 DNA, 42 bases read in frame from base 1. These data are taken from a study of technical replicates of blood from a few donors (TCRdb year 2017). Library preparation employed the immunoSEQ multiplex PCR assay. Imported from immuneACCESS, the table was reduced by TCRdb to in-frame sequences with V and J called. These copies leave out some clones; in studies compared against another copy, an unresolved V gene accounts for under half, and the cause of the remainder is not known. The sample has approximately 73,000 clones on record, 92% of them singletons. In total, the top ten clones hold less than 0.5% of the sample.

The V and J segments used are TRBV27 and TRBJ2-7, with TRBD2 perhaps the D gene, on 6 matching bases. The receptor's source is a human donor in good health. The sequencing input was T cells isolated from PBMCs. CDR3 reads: CASSLGGVNYEQYF. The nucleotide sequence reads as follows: TGTGCCAGCAGTTTAGGAGGGGTTAACTACGAGCAGTACTTC.